Listed here are 30 T cell receptor beta chains from one sample, sequenced in a study of blood T cells in healthy people across ages. A J-beta primer mix and a sample-barcoded 5' primer were used in a second PCR of roughly 6 to 11 cycles. TCRdb passed the 5' RACE reads through MiXCR, listing each CDR3 protein once. The sample lists about 1.4 million distinct CDR3 sequences; around 59% were seen once. Sequenced: blood. The receptors originated from a young man in good health.

V gene TRBV27 combines with J gene TRBJ1-6, with a weak D call TRBD1 (5 bases). Trimming removed 5 bases from V and 10 bases from J, with 12 bases in between. The CDR3 runs to 13 residues. Germline lookup yields CDR1 MNHEY and CDR2 SMNVEV (reference sequence). The chain's CDR3 is CASSVSRGSPLHF. CDR3 bases: TGTGCCAGCAGTGTGTCCCGGGGGTCACCCCTCCACTTT.

This rearrangement joins TRBV2 to TRBJ2-1; D gene uncertain. Between the trimmed V and J ends, which lost 4 bases and 3 bases, there was a span of 7 bases. This CDR3 contains 13 residues. CDR1 and CDR2 (germline): SNHLY, FYNNEI. CDR3 DNA: TGTGCCAGCAGTGGGATTTACTACAATGAGCAGTTCTTC. Translating gives CASSGIYYNEQFF.

The rearrangement links TRBV5-1 to TRBJ1-2, with 7 bases aligning to TRBD1. The V gene's germline CDR1 is SGHRS and CDR2 YFSETQ. The CDR3 is 15 amino acids. Trimming cost V 5 bases and J 2 bases; bases outside gene matches: 9. In DNA, the CDR3 is TGCGCCAGCAGTAACGGACAGGCGGAAAACTATGGCTACACCTTC. It is translated as CASSNGQAENYGYTF.

The gene calls are TRBV29-1 and TRBJ2-2, with D maybe TRBD1 (6 bases). The CDR3 is 14 residues long. Germline V CDR1 and CDR2: SQVTM, ANQGSEA. With 4 bases removed from V and 2 bases from J, the gap between germline ends came to 11 bases. This CDR3 reads CSVVWTVNTGELFF. CDR3 bases: TGCAGCGTTGTTTGGACAGTTAACACCGGGGAGCTGTTTTTT.

The chain employs TRBV12-5 and TRBJ2-2; TRBD1 matches at 10 bases. The CDR3 length is 15 residues. After removal of 3 bases from V and 6 bases from J, the junction contained 4 bases not matched to a gene. Per the germline V gene, CDR1 is LGHNT and CDR2 is FRNRAP. The CDR3: CASGFWTGGSGELFF. The CDR3 DNA follows: TGTGCTAGTGGTTTTTGGACAGGGGGTTCCGGGGAGCTGTTTTTT.

A word on this clonotype: This may stem from a read error, because a much larger clone lies one nucleotide away. The chain recombines TRBV7-9 with TRBJ1-5; no clear D. Trimming removed 2 bases from V and 5 bases from J, with 4 bases in between. The CDR3 spans 12 residues. Germline values: CDR1 SEHNR, CDR2 FQNEAQ (reference sequence). CDR3 nucleotides: TGTGCCAGCAGCTTACAGGATCAGCCCCAGCATTTT. Translating gives CASSLQDQPQHF.

The chain carries TRBV3-1 and TRBJ1-2; no definite D call. Trimming shortened V by 0 bases and J by 0 bases, and 8 bases separated the two germline ends. The CDR3 consists of 15 residues. From germline, CDR1 is LGHDT and CDR2 YNNKEL (reference sequence). The DNA for the CDR3 is TGTGCCAGCAGCCAAGAAACAAAGACTAACTATGGCTACACCTTC. Protein sequence: CASSQETKTNYGYTF.

The genes are TRBV4-2 and TRBJ2-7; D is possibly TRBD1 (6 bases). Trimming removed 4 bases at V and 4 bases at J, with 20 bases between. Germline CDR1 is LGHNA and CDR2 is YNFKEQ. The CDR3 contains 16 residues. The CDR3 loop reads CASSRPGKGEIYEQYF. The CDR3 DNA follows: TGTGCCAGCAGCCGGCCTGGGAAGGGGGAGATATACGAGCAGTACTTC.

The chain has TRBV3-1 and TRBJ1-1; D unresolved. Germline CDR1 LGHDT, CDR2 YNNKEL (reference sequence). The V gene lost 0 bases and the J gene lost 7 bases, with 15 bases spanning the gap. CDR3 length: 15 amino acids. CDR3 sequence: CASSQDLMEESEAFF. CDR3 DNA sequence: TGTGCCAGCAGCCAAGATCTGATGGAGGAGAGTGAAGCTTTCTTT.

Many counts were recorded for this clonotype. This chain joins TRBV25-1 and TRBJ2-1; TRBD1 aligns across 7 bases. Germline V gives CDR1 MGHDK, CDR2 SYGVNS. The CDR3 extends over 15 amino acids. J lost 4 bases, V lost 3 bases, and 6 bases had no gene match. The CDR3 nucleotides are TGTGCCAGCAGTGACCCCAGGGACAGATACAATGAGCAGTTCTTC. Amino acid sequence: CASSDPRDRYNEQFF.

This chain connects TRBV4-1 to TRBJ2-3; D unclear. This CDR3 has 15 amino acids. Trimming shortened V by 5 bases and J by 4 bases, and 16 bases separated the two germline ends. CDR1 and CDR2 from the germline V gene are MGHRA and YSYEKL. The CDR3, as DNA: TGCGCCAGCAGCGTTACTTGGGTTAGCCCAGATACGCAGTATTTT. This sequence encodes CASSVTWVSPDTQYF.

V and J are TRBV30 and TRBJ2-7; D ambiguous. The germline CDR1 and CDR2 sequences are GTSNPN and SVGIG (reference sequence). V gave up 2 bases and J gave up 5 bases, with 10 bases separating them. This CDR3 has 12 residues. The CDR3 reads CAWSHSAHEQYF. CDR3 DNA sequence: TGTGCCTGGAGTCACAGTGCCCACGAGCAGTACTTC. Full variable domain (remainder filled in from reference TRBV30 and TRBJ2-7): SQTIHQWPATLVQPVGSPLSLECTVEGTSNPNLYWYRQAAGRGLQLLFYSVGIGQISSEVPQNLSASRPQDRQFILSSKKLLLSDSGFYLCAWSHSAHEQYFGPGTRLTVT.

This clonotype was observed once. V and J are TRBV7-9 and TRBJ2-2; 10 positions agree with TRBD1. This CDR3 has 17 residues. Per germline, CDR1 SEHNR and CDR2 FQNEAQ (reference sequence). J lost 3 bases, V lost 5 bases, and 9 bases had no gene match. CDR3 in amino acids: CASSHWDRGLDTGELFF. CDR3 DNA: TGTGCCAGCAGCCACTGGGACAGGGGTTTGGACACCGGGGAGCTGTTTTTT.

The rearrangement joins TRBV29-1 to TRBJ1-1; D remains unclear. Germline assignment: CDR1 SQVTM and CDR2 ANQGSEA. Trimming cost V 3 bases and J 0 bases, with 8 bases left between them. The CDR3 consists of 13 residues. CDR3 region: CSVEARMNTEAFF. In DNA, the CDR3 is TGCAGCGTTGAGGCCAGGATGAACACTGAAGCTTTCTTT.

V and J are TRBV6-5 and TRBJ2-5; TRBD2 matches at 7 bases. Germline lookup yields CDR1 MNHEY and CDR2 SVGAGI. The CDR3 length is 15 residues. Germline trimming cut 5 bases from V and 2 bases from J; bases unmatched to any gene: 8. As DNA, the CDR3 is TGTGCCAGCAGTCGCGGGGGAAGGGGTCAAGAGACCCAGTACTTC. Protein sequence: CASSRGGRGQETQYF.

The chain has TRBV7-9 and TRBJ1-2; TRBD1 agrees at 10 bases. The V segment lost 5 bases and the J segment 4 bases; nucleotides outside the gene matches: 7. The CDR3 length is 15 residues. Per the germline V gene, CDR1 is SEHNR and CDR2 is FQNEAQ (reference sequence). In DNA form, the CDR3 reads TGTGCCAGCAGCCCATCGGACAGGGGGGCCTATGGCTACACCTTC. It specifies CASSPSDRGAYGYTF.

This chain links TRBV28 with TRBJ1-5; D ambiguous. V lost 8 bases and J lost 0, with 8 bases in between. The length of the CDR3 is 13 residues. Germline V gene sequence: CDR1 MDHEN, CDR2 SYDVKM. The CDR3 reads CASQSDSNQPQHF. CDR3 DNA: TGTGCCAGCCAGTCCGATAGCAATCAGCCCCAGCATTTT.

The V call is TRBV12-3 or TRBV12-4, the J call TRBJ2-3; D call uncertain. This CDR3 contains 14 residues. V was clipped by 5 bases and J by 1 base, with 10 bases between them. CDR3 DNA: TGTGCCAGCAGTGTTGATACCCGCACAGATACGCAGTATTTT. This translates into CASSVDTRTDTQYF.

This clonotype was seen only once. The chain joins TRBV7-6 to TRBJ1-4; 7 bases fit TRBD1. Trimming cost V 5 bases and J 0 bases; bases outside gene matches: 6. Germline CDR1 and CDR2: SGHVS and FNYEAQ. The CDR3 is 16 amino acids. In DNA, the CDR3 is TGTGCCAGCAGCATAACAGGGGTCGCAACTAATGAAAAACTGTTTTTT. Translating it yields CASSITGVATNEKLFF.

The chain combines TRBV6-5 with TRBJ2-1; the match to TRBD1 covers 9 bases. The CDR3 has 16 residues. The V segment lost 2 bases and the J segment 8 bases; nucleotides outside the gene matches: 10. Germline CDR1 is MNHEY and CDR2 is SVGAGI. CDR3 nucleotide sequence: TGTGCCAGCAGTTACACCGGGACAGGGCGGGGCGATGAGCAGTTCTTC. Translating gives CASSYTGTGRGDEQFF.

This clonotype came up once. The junction shows a germline mismatch at one end, possibly a read error. V usage is TRBV4-1 and J usage is TRBJ1-2; 9 bases agree with TRBD1. Per germline, CDR1 MGHRA and CDR2 YSYEKL. This CDR3 has 16 residues. CDR3 sequence: CAGSQDSSGTGNGYTF. CDR3 nucleotides: TGCGCCGGCAGCCAAGATTCTTCGGGGACAGGGAATGGATACACCTTC.

The chain recombines TRBV3-1 with TRBJ2-1; D is possibly TRBD2 (5 bases). The V gene lost 1 base and the J gene lost 5 bases, with 12 bases spanning the gap. This CDR3 is built from 15 residues. Germline V CDR1 and CDR2: LGHDT, YNNKEL (reference sequence). The CDR3 DNA reads TGTGCCAGCAGCCAAGGAGGGAGCCAGGACAATGAGCAGTTCTTC. Amino acid sequence: CASSQGGSQDNEQFF.

The chain recombines TRBV3-1 with TRBJ1-2; no clear D. The CDR3 is 15 amino acids. The germline CDR1 and CDR2 sequences are LGHDT and YNNKEL (reference sequence). The V and J ends lost 1 base and 8 bases respectively, with 17 bases between them. This chain's CDR3 is CASSQAVSSGQGYTF. In nucleotides, the CDR3 is TGTGCCAGCAGCCAAGCGGTCAGTTCCGGGCAAGGCTACACCTTC.

The chain employs TRBV27 and TRBJ2-1, with D unresolved. V was shortened by 3 bases and J by 0 bases, with 6 bases between the two germline ends. This CDR3 spans 14 amino acids. The germline V gene has CDR1 MNHEY and CDR2 SMNVEV (reference sequence). The CDR3 coding sequence is TGTGCCAGCAGTTTCGTCAGCTCCTACAATGAGCAGTTCTTC. Amino acid sequence: CASSFVSSYNEQFF.

V gene TRBV20-1 combines with J gene TRBJ1-6; 8 bases are a match to TRBD1. The CDR3 is made up of 14 amino acids. Per the germline V gene, CDR1 is DFQATT and CDR2 is SNEGSKA (reference sequence). With V trimmed by 5 bases and J by 7 bases, 7 bases remained unmatched. CDR3: CSACKGQENSPLHF. The CDR3 DNA follows: TGCAGTGCTTGCAAGGGACAGGAGAATTCACCCCTCCACTTT.

The V gene is TRBV4-1, the J gene TRBJ2-1; TRBD2 matches 11 bases. The germline V gene has CDR1 MGHRA and CDR2 YSYEKL. The V gene end was trimmed by 0 bases and the J gene end by 7 bases; junction bases not matched to a gene: 17. The CDR3 is 20 residues long. The DNA for the CDR3 is TGCGCCAGCAGCCAAGAGAACCCCCTTAGCGGGAGGGCCCCCTGGAATGAGCAGTTCTTC. The encoded protein is CASSQENPLSGRAPWNEQFF.

This rearrangement joins TRBV2 to TRBJ1-5, with no clear D. Germline V gene data show CDR1 as SNHLY and CDR2 as FYNNEI. V lost 6 bases and J lost 3, with 12 bases in between. The CDR3 has 14 amino acids. The CDR3 sequence: CASSEVGYNQPQHF. The DNA for the CDR3 is TGTGCCAGCAGCGAGGTGGGGTACAATCAGCCCCAGCATTTT.

The rearrangement uses TRBV20-1 and TRBJ2-7, with TRBD1 as a possible D gene (6 bases). Trimming took off 3 bases at V and 2 bases at J, with 23 bases between the two ends. The CDR3 covers 17 residues. Germline V gene sequence: CDR1 DFQATT, CDR2 SNEGSKA (reference sequence). In DNA form, the CDR3 reads TGCAGTGCTAGTAATTTACATAAACAGGGACCTCCCTACGAGCAGTACTTC. Its translation is CSASNLHKQGPPYEQYF.

The chain couples TRBV15 to TRBJ2-5; the D gene is possibly TRBD1 (5 bases). Trimming took 0 bases from V and 5 from J, leaving 10 bases between them. The CDR3 contains 14 residues. Germline CDR1 and CDR2: LNHNV and YYDKDF (reference sequence). The CDR3 DNA follows: TGTGCCACCAGCAGAGATCTACAGGTGGAGACCCAGTACTTC. Translating it yields CATSRDLQVETQYF.

The CDR3 protein is CAISQDTAEQYF. The CDR3 nucleotides are TGTGCCATCAGTCAGGACACAGCCGAGCAGTACTTC. The chain is built from TRBV10-3 and TRBJ2-5; D may be TRBD1 (5 bases). The DNA end is more similar to TRBJ2-7, so the J call may be wrong. This CDR3 spans 12 amino acids. Looked up from germline, CDR1 is ENHRY and CDR2 is SYGVKD.